The 23 T cell receptor beta chains below all came from one sample that was sequenced in a study of shared clonotypes between healthy human individuals. TCRdb's table, derived via immunoSEQ multiplex PCR, lists solely in-frame clones and lacks some. The table lists 2,500,000 or so clones, 80% to 95% of them singletons. Sequencing was done on a sample of naive CD4+ T cells from PBMCs. Specified subset: CD45RA+ positively selected. The receptors come from a young man in good health. Some clones in this sample may be carry-over from other donors' samples.

In DNA form, the CDR3 reads TGTGCCAGCAGACAAGGACAGCCCTATGGCTACACCTTC. Protein product: CASRQGQPYGYTF. The V gene is TRBV6-5, the J gene TRBJ1-2; D may be TRBD1 (6 bases). The ends were cut back, 6 bases at V and 4 bases at J, with 12 bases in the middle. The CDR3 has 13 residues. Germline CDR1 is MNHEY and CDR2 is SVGAGI.

The chain carries TRBV5-8 and TRBJ2-7; no clear D gene. Germline CDR1 and CDR2: SGHTS and YDEGEE. V was pared by 7 bases and J by 3 bases, with 14 bases between. The CDR3 sequence is 13 residues long. DNA of the CDR3: TGTGCCAGCGCATGGGCAGGATACTACGAGCAGTACTTC. It codes for CASAWAGYYEQYF. Full variable domain (rest looked up from reference TRBV5-8 and TRBJ2-7): EAGVTQSPTHLIKTRGQQATLRCSPISGHTSVYWYQQALGLGLQFLLWYDEGEERNRGNFPPRFSGRQFPNYSSELNVNALELEDSALYLCASAWAGYYEQYFGPGTRLTVT.

This chain uses TRBV28 with TRBJ2-7; the D is unclear. This CDR3 is 15 amino acids long. Germline CDR1 MDHEN, CDR2 SYDVKM. Trimming removed 2 bases at V and 0 bases at J, with 11 bases between. CDR3 nucleotide sequence: TGTGCCAGCAGTTTAGGATTTTTTAGCTCCTACGAGCAGTACTTC. It encodes CASSLGFFSSYEQYF.

The chain combines TRBV6-1 with TRBJ2-7, with 7 nucleotides matching TRBD1. Per the germline V gene, CDR1 is MNHNS and CDR2 is SASEGT. The CDR3 is made up of 14 amino acids. With 4 bases clipped from V and 0 bases from J, the junction kept 3 bases outside the gene matches. The CDR3 spells CASSVRGSSYEQYF. The CDR3 region has the DNA TGTGCCAGCAGTGTCAGGGGGAGCTCCTACGAGCAGTACTTC.

This clone was recorded only once. The chain employs TRBV30 and TRBJ1-5; D gene ambiguous. In germline, CDR1 is GTSNPN, CDR2 SVGIG (reference sequence). This CDR3 comprises 14 residues. V was cut by 1 base and J by 2 bases, with 9 bases left in between. CDR3 in DNA: TGTGCCTGGAGTGGAACTTCGGGCAATCAGCCCCAGCATTTT. Translating gives CAWSGTSGNQPQHF.

Turning to this clone: The sample holds other DNA sequences that translate to the same CDR3. J is TRBJ1-1 and V is TRBV7-9; D not certain. Germline values: CDR1 SEHNR, CDR2 FQNEAQ (reference sequence). The CDR3 length is 14 residues. V lost 2 bases and J lost 1, with 8 bases in between. CDR3 sequence reads: CASSLTGGNTEAFF. DNA for the CDR3: TGTGCCAGCAGCTTAACCGGAGGGAACACTGAAGCTTTCTTT.

The chain is built from TRBV5-1 and TRBJ1-1; D is unresolved. Per germline, CDR1 SGHRS and CDR2 YFSETQ. V lost 3 bases, J lost 0 bases, and 15 bases lay in between. CDR3 length: 16 residues. The CDR3 loop is CASSSGVGNMNTEAFF. The CDR3 DNA follows: TGCGCCAGCAGCTCCGGGGTGGGCAACATGAACACTGAAGCTTTCTTT. Combining the CDR3 with reference TRBV5-1 and TRBJ1-1 gives the whole variable domain KAGVTQTPRYLIKTRGQQVTLSCSPISGHRSVSWYQQTPGQGLQFLFEYFSETQRNKGNFPGRFSGRQFSNSRSEMNVSTLELGDSALYLCASSSGVGNMNTEAFFGQGTRLTVV.

This clone has only one observation. This chain uses TRBV11-3 with TRBJ2-2; TRBD1 aligns across 7 bases. The V segment lost 5 bases and the J segment 3 bases; nucleotides outside the gene matches: 3. Germline loops: CDR1 SGHNT, CDR2 YENEEA. The CDR3 spans 14 residues. This chain's CDR3 is CASSPTGYTGELFF. The CDR3 coding sequence is TGTGCCAGCAGCCCGACAGGGTACACCGGGGAGCTGTTTTTT.

The V and J genes are TRBV5-4 and TRBJ2-1, with 10 bases matching TRBD2. Germline V lookup: CDR1 SGHNT, CDR2 YYREEE (reference sequence). V lost 1 base, J lost 15 bases, and 7 bases stayed unmatched. The CDR3 consists of 13 residues. CDR3 coding DNA: TGTGCCAGCAGCTTGTGGTCTAGCGGGAGACGGTTCTTC. It translates to CASSLWSSGRRFF.

The chain employs TRBV4-1 and TRBJ2-6, with D possibly being TRBD1 (5 bases). The germline gives CDR1 MGHRA, CDR2 YSYEKL. V lost 3 bases and J 4 bases, leaving 16 bases between the germline ends. This CDR3 region has 17 residues. CDR3 sequence: CASSHHNRFSGANVLTF. Here the CDR3 DNA reads TGCGCCAGCAGCCATCACAACAGGTTTTCCGGGGCCAACGTCCTGACTTTC.

This chain connects TRBV5-1 to TRBJ1-6, with D possibly being TRBD1 (6 bases). The V end was cut by 4 bases, the J end by 5 bases, with 16 bases between. This CDR3 spans 16 amino acids. Germline lookup yields CDR1 SGHRS and CDR2 YFSETQ. As DNA, the CDR3 is TGCGCCAGCAGCCTCGGCGAAGGACAGAATAATTCACCCCTCCACTTT. Protein sequence: CASSLGEGQNNSPLHF.

A remark on this clone: The sample has other DNA sequences that encode this CDR3 too. This chain joins TRBV7-2 and TRBJ2-1; TRBD2 agrees at 7 bases. After removal of 4 bases from V and 0 bases from J, the junction contained 3 bases not matched to a gene. This CDR3 is 15 amino acids long. Germline V lookup: CDR1 SGHTA, CDR2 FQGNSA. For the CDR3, the DNA is TGTGCCAGCAGCTCAGCGGGAAGCTCCTACAATGAGCAGTTCTTC. Protein: CASSSAGSSYNEQFF.

V and J are TRBV2 and TRBJ2-7; D gene unclear. CDR1 SNHLY and CDR2 FYNNEI come from the germline V gene. CDR3 length equals 12 residues. Trimming pared 6 bases from V and 3 bases from J, leaving 9 bases between. The CDR3 nucleotides are TGTGCCAGCAGGGCGGATAACTACGAGCAGTACTTC. Protein: CASRADNYEQYF.

The chain recombines TRBV2 with TRBJ1-1; unclear D gene. Trimming stripped 3 bases from V and 1 base from J, with 6 bases between. Germline CDR1 and CDR2: SNHLY and FYNNEI. This CDR3 is built from 13 residues. This chain's CDR3 is CASSDSGNTEAFF. The CDR3 DNA follows: TGTGCCAGCAGTGACTCCGGGAACACTGAAGCTTTCTTT.

The chain has TRBV6-4 and TRBJ1-4, with 10 positions matching TRBD1. Germline CDR1 is MRHNA and CDR2 is SNTAGT. The CDR3 runs 19 residues. Trimming took 6 bases from V and 3 from J; bases not matched to a gene: 16. The CDR3 nucleotides are TGTGCCAGCAGGCGCGACAGGGGGCGCGTTTTGGGAGCTAATGAAAAACTGTTTTTT. Its translation: CASRRDRGRVLGANEKLFF.

V is TRBV7-2 and J is TRBJ2-3; D is perhaps TRBD1 (6 bases). From germline, CDR1 is SGHTA and CDR2 FQGNSA. The CDR3 sequence is 17 residues long. V was cut by 0 bases and J by 7 bases, with 20 bases left in between. CDR3 in amino acids: CASSLALLGALDYTQYF. The CDR3 nucleotides are TGTGCCAGCAGCTTAGCTCTACTGGGGGCGCTAGATTATACGCAGTATTTT.

The V call is TRBV11-2, the J call TRBJ2-1; 10 bases agree with TRBD2. The J segment lost 8 bases and the V segment lost 1 base, leaving 8 bases of the junction unmatched. This CDR3 comprises 16 residues. Germline V gives CDR1 SGHAT, CDR2 FQNNGV. The CDR3 coding sequence is TGTGCCAGCAGCTTAGGGCTAGCGGGAGTAGGCCATGAGCAGTTCTTC. This gives the protein CASSLGLAGVGHEQFF.

The rearrangement links TRBV28 to TRBJ1-3; D might be TRBD1 (5 bases). The V end was cut by 7 bases, the J end by 0 bases, with 10 bases between. The germline V gene encodes CDR1 MDHEN and CDR2 SYDVKM. The CDR3 consists of 14 residues. CDR3 nucleotide sequence: TGTGCCAGCACCGGGGGGGGCTCTGGAAACACCATATATTTT. It yields the protein CASTGGGSGNTIYF.

The sample holds a few counts of this clone. The chain carries TRBV6-5 and TRBJ1-1, with 9 bases fitting TRBD1. The CDR3 runs 16 residues. Germline V gene data show CDR1 as MNHEY and CDR2 as SVGAGI. Trimming took 2 bases from V and 1 from J; bases not matched to a gene: 5. The DNA for the CDR3 is TGTGCCAGCAGTTACGGGACAGGGAATGCGAACACTGAAGCTTTCTTT. It translates to CASSYGTGNANTEAFF.

The genes are TRBV7-9 and TRBJ2-2; 7 nucleotides match TRBD2. CDR3 size: 15 residues. In germline, CDR1 is SEHNR, CDR2 FQNEAQ (reference sequence). Trimming cost V 4 bases and J 2 bases; bases outside gene matches: 4. CDR3 coding DNA: TGTGCCAGCAGCTCGAGACTAGCAAACACCGGGGAGCTGTTTTTT. This encodes CASSSRLANTGELFF.

This clone has a handful of counts. Other DNA sequences in this sample translate to the same CDR3. V is TRBV7-3 and J is TRBJ2-2, with D possibly TRBD2 on 5 matching bases. This CDR3 has 13 amino acids. Trimming shortened V by 2 bases and J by 4 bases, and 5 bases separated the two germline ends. Germline V lookup: CDR1 SGHTA, CDR2 FQGTGA. This chain's CDR3 is CASSLEGTGELFF. CDR3 nucleotide sequence: TGTGCCAGCAGCTTAGAGGGCACCGGGGAGCTGTTTTTT.

The gene calls are TRBV9 and TRBJ2-7; 8 nucleotides match TRBD1. CDR3 length equals 15 residues. The germline CDR1 and CDR2 sequences are SGDLS and YYNGEE. J was trimmed by 6 bases and V by 0 bases; bases with no gene match: 8. This CDR3 is CASSVAPTGVSEQYF. In DNA form, the CDR3 reads TGTGCCAGCAGCGTAGCACCGACAGGGGTCTCCGAGCAGTACTTC.

The chain couples TRBV27 to TRBJ2-2; TRBD1 agrees at 9 bases. V dropped 8 bases and J dropped 5; count of bases not matched to a gene: 15. This CDR3 comprises 17 residues. Germline CDR1 MNHEY, CDR2 SMNVEV (reference sequence). Written as DNA, the CDR3 is TGTGCCAGCCACCGGGGACAGGGCCTCTCGGGAACCGGGGAGCTGTTTTTT. It specifies CASHRGQGLSGTGELFF.